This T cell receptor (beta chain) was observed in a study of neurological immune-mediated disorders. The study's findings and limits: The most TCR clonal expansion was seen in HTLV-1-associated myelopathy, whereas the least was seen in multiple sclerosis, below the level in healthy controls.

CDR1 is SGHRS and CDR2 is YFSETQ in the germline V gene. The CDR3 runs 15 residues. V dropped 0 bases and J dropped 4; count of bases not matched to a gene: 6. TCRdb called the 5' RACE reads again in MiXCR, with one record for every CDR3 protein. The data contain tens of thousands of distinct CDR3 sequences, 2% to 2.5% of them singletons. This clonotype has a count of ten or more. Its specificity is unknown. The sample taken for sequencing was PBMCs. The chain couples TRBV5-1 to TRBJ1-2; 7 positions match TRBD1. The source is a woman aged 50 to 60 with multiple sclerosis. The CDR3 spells CASSLEGAQGYGYTF. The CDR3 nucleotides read TGCGCCAGCAGCTTGGAGGGGGCGCAGGGCTATGGCTACACCTTC.